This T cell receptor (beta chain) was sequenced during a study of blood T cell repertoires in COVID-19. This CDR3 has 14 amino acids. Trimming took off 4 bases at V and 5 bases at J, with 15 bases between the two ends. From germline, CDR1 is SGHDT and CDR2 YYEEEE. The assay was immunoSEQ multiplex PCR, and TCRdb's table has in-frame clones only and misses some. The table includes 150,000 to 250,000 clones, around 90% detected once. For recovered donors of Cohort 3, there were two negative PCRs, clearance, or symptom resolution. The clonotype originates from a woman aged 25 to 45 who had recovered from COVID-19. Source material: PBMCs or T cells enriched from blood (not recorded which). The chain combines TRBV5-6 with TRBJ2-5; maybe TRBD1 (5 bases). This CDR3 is CASSQGVDTETQYF. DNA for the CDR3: TGTGCCAGCAGCCAAGGGGTTGACACGGAGACCCAGTACTTC.